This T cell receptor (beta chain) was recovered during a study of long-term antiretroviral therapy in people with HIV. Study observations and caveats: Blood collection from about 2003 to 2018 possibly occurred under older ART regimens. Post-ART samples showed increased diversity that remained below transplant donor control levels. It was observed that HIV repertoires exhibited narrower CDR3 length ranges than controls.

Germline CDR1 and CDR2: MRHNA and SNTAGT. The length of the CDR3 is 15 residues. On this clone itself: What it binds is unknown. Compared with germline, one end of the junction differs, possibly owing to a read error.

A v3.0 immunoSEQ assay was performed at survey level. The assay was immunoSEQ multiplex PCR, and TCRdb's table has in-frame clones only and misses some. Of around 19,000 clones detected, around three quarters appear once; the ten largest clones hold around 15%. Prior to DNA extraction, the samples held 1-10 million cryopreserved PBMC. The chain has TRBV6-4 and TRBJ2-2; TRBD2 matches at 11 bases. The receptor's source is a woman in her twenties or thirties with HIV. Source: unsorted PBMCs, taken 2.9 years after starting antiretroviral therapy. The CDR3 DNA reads TGTGCCAGCCAGACTAGCGGGGTCGTACACCGGGGAGCTGTTTTT. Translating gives CASQTSGVVHRGAVF.